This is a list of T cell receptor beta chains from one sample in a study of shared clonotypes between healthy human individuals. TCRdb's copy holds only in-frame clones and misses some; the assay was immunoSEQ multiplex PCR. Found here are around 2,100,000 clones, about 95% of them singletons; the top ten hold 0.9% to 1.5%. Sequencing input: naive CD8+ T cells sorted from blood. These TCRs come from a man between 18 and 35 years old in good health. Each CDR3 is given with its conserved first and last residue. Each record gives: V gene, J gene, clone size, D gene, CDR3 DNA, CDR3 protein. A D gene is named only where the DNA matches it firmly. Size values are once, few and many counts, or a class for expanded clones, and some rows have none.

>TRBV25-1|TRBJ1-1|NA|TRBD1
TGTGCCAGCAAAGACAGGGGCCGGGCTGAAGCTTTCTTT
CASKDRGRAEAFF
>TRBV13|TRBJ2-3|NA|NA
TGTGCCAGCAGCGACCGGGGCGAAGCTAGCACAGATACGCAGTATTTT
CASSDRGEASTDTQYF
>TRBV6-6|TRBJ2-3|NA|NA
TGTGCCAGCAACATCGGGGGCCGCGGAGATACGCAGTATTTT
CASNIGGRGDTQYF
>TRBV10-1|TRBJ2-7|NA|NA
TGCGCCAGCAGTGAGTCGGGGTCCGGGGGCGAGCAGTACTTC
CASSESGSGGEQYF
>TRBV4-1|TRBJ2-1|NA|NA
TGCGCCAGCAGCCATCTTAGCGACGACCCCTACAATGAGCAGTTCTTC
CASSHLSDDPYNEQFF
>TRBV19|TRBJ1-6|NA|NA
TGTGCCAGTAGTATAGAGGGGGGCCTAAGCTCCTATAATTCACCCCTCCACTTT
CASSIEGGLSSYNSPLHF
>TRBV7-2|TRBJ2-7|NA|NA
TGTGCCAGCAGCTTCTATGGCGGATACGAGCAGTACTTC
CASSFYGGYEQYF
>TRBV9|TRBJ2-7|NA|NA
TGTGCCAGCAGCGCTGACGGGGGCTACGAGCAGTACTTC
CASSADGGYEQYF
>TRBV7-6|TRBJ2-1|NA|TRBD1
TGTGCCAGCAGCTTGAGCCGGGACAGAGATGAGCAGTTCTTC
CASSLSRDRDEQFF
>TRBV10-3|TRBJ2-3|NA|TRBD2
TGTGCCATCAGTGATCCAGCGGGGGGGCCTTGGGGCACAGATACGCAGTATTTT
CAISDPAGGPWGTDTQYF
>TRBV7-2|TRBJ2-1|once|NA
TGTGCCAGCAGCTTATTGGGGGGCGGGGCCTCCTACAATGAGCAGTTCTTC
CASSLLGGGASYNEQFF
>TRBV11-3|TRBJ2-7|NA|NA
TGTGCCAGCAGCTTAGGGGCAGGGACATCCTACGAGCAGTACTTC
CASSLGAGTSYEQYF
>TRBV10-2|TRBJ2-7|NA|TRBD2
TGCGCCAGCAGTGGACTAGCGGGGGAATCGAGCTCCTACGAGCAGTACTTC
CASSGLAGESSSYEQYF
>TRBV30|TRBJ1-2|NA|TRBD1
TGTGCCTGCCCTGTCGGGGGGACAGGGGGCTATGGCTACACCTTC
CACPVGGTGGYGYTF
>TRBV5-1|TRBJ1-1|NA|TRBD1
TGCGCCAGCAGCTTCTACCGGGACAGGGGGTTGTCGAATACTGAAGCTTTCTTT
CASSFYRDRGLSNTEAFF
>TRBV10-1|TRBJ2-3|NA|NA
TGCGCCAGCAGTGAGAGTCTAAGGACAGATACGCAGTATTTT
CASSESLRTDTQYF
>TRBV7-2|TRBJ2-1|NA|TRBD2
TGTGCCAGCAGCTTGACGGGAGGTTGGGAGCAGTTCTTC
CASSLTGGWEQFF
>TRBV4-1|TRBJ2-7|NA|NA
TGCGCCAGCAGCCCGCCTCTGGGGGGATCTTCCTACGAGCAGTACTTC
CASSPPLGGSSYEQYF
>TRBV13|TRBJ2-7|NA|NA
TGTGCCAGCAGCGCTGTAGTCGGGCACGAGCAGTACTTC
CASSAVVGHEQYF
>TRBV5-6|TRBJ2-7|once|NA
TGTGCCAGCAGCTTTTCAGGACAGCCATACGAGCAGTACTTC
CASSFSGQPYEQYF
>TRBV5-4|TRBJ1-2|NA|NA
TGTGCCAGCCTTGGCGGGGGTCTTGGCTACACCTTC
CASLGGGLGYTF
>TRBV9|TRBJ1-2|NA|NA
TGTGCCAGCAGCGCCTTTGGGCACGGTGACTATGGCTACACCTTC
CASSAFGHGDYGYTF
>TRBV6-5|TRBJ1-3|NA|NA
TGTGCCAGCAGTTACGGGGCGGGTGGGAACACCATATATTTT
CASSYGAGGNTIYF
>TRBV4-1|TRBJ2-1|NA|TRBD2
TGCGCCAGCAGCCAAGAGCGGGGGGGCCTTAATGAGCAGTTCTTC
CASSQERGGLNEQFF
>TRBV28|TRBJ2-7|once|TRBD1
TGTGCCAGCAGTCCCGGGACAGGGGGCCCCTACGAGCAGTACTTC
CASSPGTGGPYEQYF
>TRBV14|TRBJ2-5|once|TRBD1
TGTGCCAGCAGCCAGGAAAGACAGGGGATTGTGGAGACCCAGTACTTC
CASSQERQGIVETQYF
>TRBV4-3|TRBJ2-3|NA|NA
TGCGCCAGCAGCCAAGATCCCTACACAGATACGCAGTATTTT
CASSQDPYTDTQYF
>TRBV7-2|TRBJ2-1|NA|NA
TGTGCCAGCAGCTCCCTACCGGGATGGGTGGATGAGCAGTTCTTC
CASSSLPGWVDEQFF
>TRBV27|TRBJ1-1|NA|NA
TGTGCCAGCAGTTTTACGCCGAACACTGAAGCTTTCTTT
CASSFTPNTEAFF
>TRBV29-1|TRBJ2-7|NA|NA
TGCAGCGCCAGGAGCCCCGGGGGATACGAGCAGTACTTC
CSARSPGGYEQYF
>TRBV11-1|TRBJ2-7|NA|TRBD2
TGTGCCAGCAGCTGGGGGGGGGAAGAGCAGTACTTC
CASSWGGEEQYF
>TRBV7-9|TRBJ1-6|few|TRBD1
TGTGCCAGCAGCCAGACAGGGTCGGCCAGATCACCCCTCCACTTT
CASSQTGSARSPLHF
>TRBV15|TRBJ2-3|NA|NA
TGTGCCACCAGCAGAGATTCTTCGGATACGCAGTATTTT
CATSRDSSDTQYF
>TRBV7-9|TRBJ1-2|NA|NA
TGTGCCAGCAGCTATAGTAGGGGACCCGACTATGGCTACACCTTC
CASSYSRGPDYGYTF
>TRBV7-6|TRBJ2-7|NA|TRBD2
TGTGCCAGCAGCTTACATGGCGGCCAAGCGGGGGCCTACGAGCAGTACTTC
CASSLHGGQAGAYEQYF
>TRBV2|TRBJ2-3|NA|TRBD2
TGTGCCAGCAGTGTTACCGGGGGGGGACTATCAACCACAGATACGCAGTATTTT
CASSVTGGGLSTTDTQYF
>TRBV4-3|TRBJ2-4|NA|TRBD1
TGCGCCAGCAGCGATACAGACAGGGGAGCCAAAAACATTCAGTACTTC
CASSDTDRGAKNIQYF
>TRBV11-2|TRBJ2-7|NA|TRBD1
TGTGCCAGCAGCTTCCTTGGACAGGGCGTTGGGAACGAGCAGTACTTC
CASSFLGQGVGNEQYF
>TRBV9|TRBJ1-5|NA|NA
TGTGCCAGCAGCGTAGATGGCAGCAATCAGCCCCAGCATTTT
CASSVDGSNQPQHF
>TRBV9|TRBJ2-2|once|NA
TGTGCCAGCAGCGTAGTAGCAGCCATAAAGAACACCGGGGAGCTGTTTTTT
CASSVVAAIKNTGELFF